What follows are 14 T cell receptor beta chains derived from one specimen sequenced in a study of blood T cell repertoires in COVID-19. Here immunoSEQ multiplex PCR was the method, and the copy in TCRdb shows in-frame clones only, minus some. The sample includes tens of thousands of clones, over 80% of them seen just once. Sample: peripheral blood. The receptors were sampled from a man aged 45 to 65 with active COVID-19.

This rearrangement joins TRBV18 to TRBJ2-2; 13 bases align to TRBD2. After removal of 2 bases from V and 7 bases from J, the junction contained 10 bases not matched to a gene. This CDR3 comprises 18 residues. Germline-derived CDR1 and CDR2 are KGHSH and LQKENI. CDR3 region: CASSPIRTSGRSRGELFF. The CDR3 DNA reads as TGTGCCAGCTCACCAATAAGGACTAGCGGGAGAAGCCGCGGGGAGCTGTTTTTT. Variable domain in full (rest from reference TRBV18 and TRBJ2-2): NAGVMQNPRHLVRRRGQEARLRCSPMKGHSHVYWYRQLPEEGLKFMVYLQKENIIDESGMPKERFSAEFPKEGPSILRIQQVVRGDSAAYFCASSPIRTSGRSRGELFFGEGSRLTVL.

The V gene is TRBV5-4, the J gene TRBJ2-7; 9 nucleotides line up with TRBD2. Trimming at V came to 5 bases and at J to 1 base, leaving 4 bases not matched to a gene. CDR3 length equals 14 residues. Germline-derived CDR1 and CDR2 are SGHNT and YYREEE (reference sequence). DNA of the CDR3: TGTGCCAGCAGTCCTAGCGGGACTTCCTACGAGCAGTACTTC. It codes for CASSPSGTSYEQYF.

The chain has TRBV6-1 and TRBJ2-3, with 9 bases identical to TRBD1. The CDR3 runs to 16 residues. Per the germline V gene, CDR1 is MNHNS and CDR2 is SASEGT. V was pared by 0 bases and J by 6 bases, with 7 bases of the junction left unmatched. The CDR3 DNA is TGTGCCAGCAGTGAAGCTCCGGGACAGGGTGGTGATACGCAGTATTTT. Translation: CASSEAPGQGGDTQYF.

This chain uses TRBV2 with TRBJ1-1; D call uncertain. The V gene lost 6 bases and the J gene lost 1 base, with 9 bases spanning the gap. CDR1 and CDR2 from the germline V gene are SNHLY and FYNNEI. The length of the CDR3 is 13 residues. The CDR3 region is CASRGRPNTEAFF. As DNA, the CDR3 is TGTGCCAGCAGGGGCAGACCGAACACTGAAGCTTTCTTT.

The sample holds a few counts of this clone. The J gene is TRBJ2-1, the V gene TRBV11-3; no clear D gene. This CDR3 region has 12 residues. Deletions cut 1 base from V and 12 bases from J, with 10 bases between. CDR1 SGHNT and CDR2 YENEEA come from the germline V gene. The CDR3 reads CASSLVARPQFF. In DNA form, the CDR3 reads TGTGCCAGCAGCTTAGTCGCCAGGCCGCAGTTCTTC. Supplemented by reference TRBV11-3 and TRBJ2-1, the full variable domain reads EAGVVQSPRYKIIEKKQPVAFWCNPISGHNTLYWYLQNLGQGPELLIRYENEEAVDDSQLPKDRFSAERLKGVDSTLKIQPAELGDSAVYLCASSLVARPQFFGPGTRLTVL.

The chain carries TRBV6-5 and TRBJ2-7, with D perhaps TRBD1 (5 bases). Looked up from germline, CDR1 is MNHEY and CDR2 is SVGAGI. This CDR3 contains 14 residues. V shed 2 bases and J shed 1 base, with 9 bases lying between them. CDR3 region: CASSYLPGSYEQYF. The CDR3 nucleotides read TGTGCCAGCAGTTACCTTCCAGGGTCCTACGAGCAGTACTTC.

The chain is built from TRBV6-1 and TRBJ2-1, with D maybe TRBD1 (5 bases). V lost 3 bases and J lost 3, with 12 bases in between. The CDR3 has 15 residues. CDR1 MNHNS and CDR2 SASEGT come from the germline V gene. CDR3 DNA: TGTGCCAGCAGTGAGCAGGGCGGATACTACAATGAGCAGTTCTTC. This gives the protein CASSEQGGYYNEQFF.

The rearrangement links TRBV7-8 to TRBJ2-1; a possible D gene is TRBD2 (6 bases). The germline CDR1 and CDR2 sequences are SGHVS and FQNEAQ. This CDR3 is 13 amino acids long. V shed 8 bases and J shed 0 bases, with 8 bases lying between them. This CDR3 is CASRGYSYNEQFF. DNA for the CDR3: TGTGCCAGCCGGGGGTACTCCTACAATGAGCAGTTCTTC.

This clone was counted a few times. This sequence joins TRBV4-2 and TRBJ1-2, with TRBD1 matching over 10 bases. CDR3 length: 16 amino acids. The ends lost 0 bases at V and 4 bases at J; junction bases unmatched: 5. CDR1 and CDR2 (germline): LGHNA, YNFKEQ. The DNA for the CDR3 is TGTGCCAGCAGCCAAGAGGGGACAGGGGACATCTATGGCTACACCTTC. It yields the protein CASSQEGTGDIYGYTF.

The rearrangement joins TRBV15 to TRBJ2-1, with D maybe TRBD2 (5 bases). The V gene lost 6 bases and the J gene lost 6 bases, with 9 bases spanning the gap. Looked up from germline, CDR1 is LNHNV and CDR2 is YYDKDF (reference sequence). The CDR3 covers 12 residues. CDR3 loop: CATRDSINEQFF. CDR3 in DNA: TGTGCCACCAGGGACTCGATCAATGAGCAGTTCTTC.

This chain joins TRBV7-9 and TRBJ1-4; 12 nucleotides align to TRBD1. Germline CDR1 SEHNR, CDR2 FQNEAQ (reference sequence). Losses at the gene ends were 6 bases for V and 10 bases for J; bases not matched to a gene: 15. This CDR3 contains 17 residues. CDR3 residues: CASSTGTGGLFGGKLFF. CDR3 DNA sequence: TGTGCCAGCAGTACCGGGACAGGGGGCCTCTTTGGTGGAAAACTGTTTTTT.

V is TRBV19 and J is TRBJ1-6, with 7 nucleotides matching TRBD1. CDR3 length equals 15 residues. The V gene end was trimmed by 3 bases and the J gene end by 9 bases; junction bases not matched to a gene: 8. Germline assignment: CDR1 LNHDA and CDR2 SQIVND (reference sequence). This chain's CDR3 is CASSMFQGVVSPLHF. CDR3 in DNA: TGTGCCAGTAGTATGTTCCAGGGGGTTGTTTCACCCCTCCACTTT. The full variable domain, rest sourced from reference TRBV19 and TRBJ1-6, is DGGITQSPKYLFRKEGQNVTLSCEQNLNHDAMYWYRQDPGQGLRLIYYSQIVNDFQKGDIAEGYSVSREKKESFPLTVTSAQKNPTAFYLCASSMFQGVVSPLHFGNGTRLTVT.

V and J are TRBV6-2 or TRBV6-3 and TRBJ2-2; TRBD2 agrees at 9 bases. V lost 6 bases and J lost 0; bases outside the gene matches: 2. Per germline, CDR1 MNHEY and CDR2 SVGEGT. This CDR3 comprises 15 residues. The CDR3 DNA sequence: TGTGCCAGCAGCAGACTAGCGGCGAACACCGGGGAGCTGTTTTTT. Its protein product is CASSRLAANTGELFF.

The chain joins TRBV11-1 to TRBJ2-7; 9 bases are shared with TRBD1. This CDR3 has 14 residues. Germline loops: CDR1 SGHAT, CDR2 FQDESV (reference sequence). The ends lost 8 bases at V and 0 bases at J; junction bases unmatched: 5. CDR3 region: CASGKGQGSYEQYF. In DNA, the CDR3 is TGTGCCAGCGGTAAGGGACAGGGCTCCTACGAGCAGTACTTC.